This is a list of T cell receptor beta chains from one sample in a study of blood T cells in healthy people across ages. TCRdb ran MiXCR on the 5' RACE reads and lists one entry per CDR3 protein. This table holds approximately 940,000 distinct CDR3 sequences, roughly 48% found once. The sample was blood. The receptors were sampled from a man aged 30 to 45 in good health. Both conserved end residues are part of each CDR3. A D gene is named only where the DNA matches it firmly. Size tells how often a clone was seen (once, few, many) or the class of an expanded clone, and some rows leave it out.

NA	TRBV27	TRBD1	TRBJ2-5	CASSLQGQVQETQYF	TGTGCCAGCAGTTTACAGGGACAGGTCCAAGAGACCCAGTACTTC
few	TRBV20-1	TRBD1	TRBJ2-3	CSADRDRGLRDTQYF	TGCAGTGCGGACCGGGACAGGGGGCTGCGAGATACGCAGTATTTT
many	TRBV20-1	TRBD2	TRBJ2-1	CSARGWSGGPDEQFF	TGCAGTGCTAGAGGGTGGTCGGGGGGGCCCGATGAGCAGTTCTTC
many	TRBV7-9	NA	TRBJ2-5	CASSLGPYQETQYF	TGTGCCAGCAGCTTAGGACCTTACCAAGAGACCCAGTACTTC
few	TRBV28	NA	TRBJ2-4	CASTPPRQKNIQYF	TGTGCCAGCACCCCTCCTCGACAGAAAAACATTCAGTACTTC
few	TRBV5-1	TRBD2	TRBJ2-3	CASSLAGAGGSTDTQYF	TGCGCCAGCAGCTTGGCAGGAGCGGGGGGGAGCACAGATACGCAGTATTTT
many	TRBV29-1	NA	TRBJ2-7	CSVAQDSYEQYF	TGCAGCGTTGCTCAGGATTCCTACGAGCAGTACTTC
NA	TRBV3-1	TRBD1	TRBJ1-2	CASSLGGATGGGGYTF	TGTGCCAGCAGCCTCGGAGGGGCGACAGGGGGTGGTGGCTACACCTTC
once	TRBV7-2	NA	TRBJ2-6	CASNLWSGANVLTF	TGTGCCAGCAACTTATGGTCTGGGGCCAACGTCCTGACTTTC
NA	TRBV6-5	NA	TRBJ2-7	CASSYFPVRGNEQYF	TGTGCCAGCAGTTACTTCCCGGTTAGGGGCAACGAGCAGTACTTC
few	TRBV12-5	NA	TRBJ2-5	CASGWTKETQYF	TGTGCTAGTGGCTGGACGAAAGAGACCCAGTACTTC
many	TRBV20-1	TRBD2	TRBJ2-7	CSARGAGTSVYEQYF	TGCAGTGCTAGGGGAGCCGGGACTAGCGTCTACGAGCAGTACTTC
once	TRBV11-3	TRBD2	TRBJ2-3	CASRTTSGALTDTQYF	TGTGCCAGCAGAACGACTAGCGGGGCACTCACAGATACGCAGTATTTT
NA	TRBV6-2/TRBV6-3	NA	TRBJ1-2	CASSYSLQSSNYGYTF	TGTGCCAGCAGTTACTCGTTGCAGAGTTCTAACTATGGCTACACCTTC
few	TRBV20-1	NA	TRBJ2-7	CSAKPGPYEQYF	TGCAGTGCTAAACCGGGACCCTACGAGCAGTACTTC
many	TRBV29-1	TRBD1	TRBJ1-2	CSVGTGDGGYTF	TGCAGCGTCGGGACAGGGGATGGAGGCTACACCTTC
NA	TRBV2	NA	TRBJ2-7	CASRSGAYGYEQYF	TGTGCCAGCAGATCGGGGGCCTATGGCTACGAGCAGTACTTC
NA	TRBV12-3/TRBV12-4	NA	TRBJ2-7	CANFKQGSYEQYF	TGTGCTAATTTTAAACAGGGATCCTACGAGCAGTACTTC
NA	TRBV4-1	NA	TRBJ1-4	CASSPPGRTNEKLFF	TGCGCCAGCAGCCCTCCGGGACGGACTAATGAAAAACTGTTTTTT